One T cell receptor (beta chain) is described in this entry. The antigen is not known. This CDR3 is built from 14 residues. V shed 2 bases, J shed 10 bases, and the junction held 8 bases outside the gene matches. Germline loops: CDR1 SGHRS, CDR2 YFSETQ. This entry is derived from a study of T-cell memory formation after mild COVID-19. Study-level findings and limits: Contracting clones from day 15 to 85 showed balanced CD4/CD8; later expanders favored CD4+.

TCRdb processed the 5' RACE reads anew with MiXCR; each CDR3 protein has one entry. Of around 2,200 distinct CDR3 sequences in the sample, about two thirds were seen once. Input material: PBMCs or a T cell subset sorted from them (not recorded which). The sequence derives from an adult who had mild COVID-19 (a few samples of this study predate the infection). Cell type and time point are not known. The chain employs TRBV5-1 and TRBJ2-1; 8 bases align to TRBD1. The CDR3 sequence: CASSFTGGAYEQFF. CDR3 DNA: TGCGCCAGCAGCTTTACAGGGGGAGCCTACGAGCAGTTCTTC.